The 2 T cell receptor beta chains reported below all come from one sample, sequenced in a study of monozygotic twins with inflammatory bowel disease (dated by TCRdb to the late 2010s). Preparation of the library involved 5' RACE. Sequencing relied on an Illumina HiSeq 2500. After TCRdb reprocessed the reads, each CDR3 protein sequence was kept as one row, without DNA. The sample's clone listing holds hundreds of thousands of distinct CDR3 sequences. The top ten hold about 2.4% of the sample. Input material: blood. The source of these receptors is a human donor with ulcerative colitis or Crohn's disease, or a healthy co-twin of an affected twin (not recorded which).

V is TRBV5-6 and J is TRBJ2-3. The CDR3 has 13 residues. Germline V gene lookup returns CDR1 SGHDT and CDR2 YYEEEE. This CDR3 reads CASSLPSTDTQYF.

The chain recombines TRBV12-3 or TRBV12-4 with TRBJ1-6; no DNA is available, so the TRBD1 call from TCRdb remains unchecked. The CDR3 has 15 residues. Here the CDR3 reads CASSLNGQGNSPLHF.